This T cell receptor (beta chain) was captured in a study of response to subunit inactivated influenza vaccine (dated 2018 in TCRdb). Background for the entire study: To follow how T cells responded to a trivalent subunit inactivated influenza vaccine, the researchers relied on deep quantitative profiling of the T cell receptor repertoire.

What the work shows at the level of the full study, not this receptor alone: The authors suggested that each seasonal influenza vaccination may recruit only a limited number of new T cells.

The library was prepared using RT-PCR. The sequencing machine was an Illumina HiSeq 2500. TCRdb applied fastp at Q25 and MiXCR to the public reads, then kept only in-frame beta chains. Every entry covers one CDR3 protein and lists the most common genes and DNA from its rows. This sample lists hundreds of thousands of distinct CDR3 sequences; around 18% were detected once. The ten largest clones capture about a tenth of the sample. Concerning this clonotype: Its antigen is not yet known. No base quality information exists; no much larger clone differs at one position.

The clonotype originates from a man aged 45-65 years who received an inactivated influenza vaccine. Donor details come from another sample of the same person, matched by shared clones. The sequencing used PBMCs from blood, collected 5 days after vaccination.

Read as DNA, the sequence is TGTGCCAGCATTCTAGGACTAGCGCCCTACAATGAGCAGTTCTTC. It translates to CASILGLAPYNEQFF. Recombination connected TRBV2 to TRBJ2-1; TRBD2 fits 9 bases in the junction. From cysteine to phenylalanine, the CDR3 is 15 amino acids long. Only the CDR3 DNA stays, 45 bases, in frame from base 1. Trimming takes 7 bases off V and 2 bases off J; junction bases not matched to a gene: 6. Looking up the germline V gene yields CDR1 SNHLY and CDR2 FYNNEI. This CDR3, with the reference TRBV2 and TRBJ2-1 proteins standing in past its ends, gives the full variable domain EPEVTQTPSHQVTQMGQEVILRCVPISNHLYFYWYRQILGQKVEFLVSFYNNEISEKSEIFDDQFSVERPDGSNFTLKIRSTKLEDSAMYFCASILGLAPYNEQFFGPGTRLTVL.